This T cell receptor (beta chain) emerged from a study of beta chain features in type 1 diabetes. The wider study: No age, gender or cell yield differences were seen between patients and healthy donors. Sorted cell examination encompassed 100,000,000 or so cells across all samples.

Note on this clone: As yet, its antigen is unknown.

Findings and caveats of the study: Compared with healthy donors, patients appeared to share more similar naive, central memory and regulatory TCRB repertoires. Across all four CD4+ subsets, people with type 1 diabetes showed modestly shorter TCRB CDR3s.

Sequenced material consisted of expressed TCRB transcripts (all of the isolated RNA was reverse transcribed). An average of roughly 4 million reads was obtained for naive, central memory and regulatory T cell samples. Assay: immunoSEQ multiplex PCR; the TCRdb copy retains only in-frame clones and omits some. The repertoire has about 260,000 clones, over 20% of them found once; the top ten carry 0.025% to 0.035%. V was pared by 3 bases and J by 7 bases, with 6 bases of the junction left unmatched. The CDR3 covers 13 residues. Germline CDR1 reads LNHDA; CDR2 reads SQIVND (reference sequence). The sample was naive CD4+ T cells from blood. V usage is TRBV19 and J usage is TRBJ2-7; TRBD2 matches 7 bases. The sequence derives from a middle-aged woman with type 1 diabetes. CDR3 DNA: TGTGCCAGTAGTATTGGCGGGAGTGGGGAGCAGTACTTC. Translation: CASSIGGSGEQYF.